This is a list of T cell receptor beta chains from one sample in a study of blood T cell repertoires in COVID-19. Repertoires were generated with immunoSEQ multiplex PCR, while TCRdb's copy carries only in-frame clones and drops some. Among 100,000 to 110,000 clones listed, 85% were seen once. The sequenced material came from peripheral blood. Every receptor here comes from a man aged 50 to 59 with active or convalescent COVID-19. Each CDR3 is given with its conserved first and last residue. Fields, in order: D gene, J gene, clone size, V gene, CDR3 DNA, CDR3 protein. D genes are given only for firm matches. The size entry is marked missing in some rows and otherwise reads once, few, many or a size class.

TRBD2 | TRBJ2-7 | - | TRBV13 | TGTGCCAGCAGACATAGCGGGAGCTCCTACGAGCAGTACTTC | CASRHSGSSYEQYF
- | TRBJ2-5 | - | TRBV11-2 | TGTGCCAGCAGCTTAGGAAGGGGAGCGGGGACCCAGTACTTC | CASSLGRGAGTQYF
- | TRBJ2-7 | - | TRBV24-1 | TGTGCCACCAGTGATGCGACTCCTCAAGGAGACGAGCAGTACTTC | CATSDATPQGDEQYF
TRBD2 | TRBJ2-3 | - | TRBV4-1 | TGCGCCAGCAGCCGCGATCTAGCGGCTAGCACAGATACGCAGTATTTT | CASSRDLAASTDTQYF
TRBD2 | TRBJ2-1 | - | TRBV3-1/TRBV3-2 | TGTGCCAGCAGCCAGTCGCTAGCGGCCTACAATGAGCAGTTCTTC | CASSQSLAAYNEQFF
TRBD1 | TRBJ2-7 | - | TRBV4-1 | TGCGCCAGCAGCCAAGATCCGGAACAGGGGCCCTACGAGCAGTACTTC | CASSQDPEQGPYEQYF
- | TRBJ1-6 | few | TRBV25-1 | TGTGCCAGCAGGGAAGTCTCCGGGACACGGAATTCACCCCTCCACTTT | CASREVSGTRNSPLHF
- | TRBJ2-1 | - | TRBV6-2/TRBV6-3 | TGTGCCAGCAGTTACCGGGGGAGCTCCTACAATGAGCAGTTCTTC | CASSYRGSSYNEQFF
TRBD1 | TRBJ2-1 | - | TRBV18 | TGTGCCAGCTCAACCGGACAGGGAGACAACAATGAGCAGTTCTTC | CASSTGQGDNNEQFF
- | TRBJ2-5 | - | TRBV5-6 | TGTGCCAGCAGCCCCGACCCAGGTTGGGAGACCCAGTACTTC | CASSPDPGWETQYF
- | TRBJ1-2 | - | TRBV12-3/TRBV12-4 | TGTGCCACCGCCCAGGGGTTAGGCGGCTACACCTTC | CATAQGLGGYTF
TRBD1 | TRBJ1-4 | - | TRBV7-2 | TGTGCCAGCAGCTTAGAACAGGGGGCATCACGAGAAAAACTGTTTTTT | CASSLEQGASREKLFF
TRBD1 | TRBJ1-3 | once | TRBV6-5 | TGTGCCAGCAGTTCGACTGGGACAGCCCAGAAGACCATATATTTT | CASSSTGTAQKTIYF
TRBD1 | TRBJ1-1 | - | TRBV27 | TGTGCCAGCAGTTACAACCGCTACGGACAGGGAATGAACACTGAAGCTTTCTTT | CASSYNRYGQGMNTEAFF
TRBD1 | TRBJ2-4 | - | TRBV5-1 | TGCGCCAGCAGCTTAACAGGGGAATCAGCCAAAAACATTCAGTACTTC | CASSLTGESAKNIQYF
- | TRBJ1-5 | few | TRBV5-8 | TGTGCCAGCAGCTTGGGCAGCTTTAGCGATCAGCCCCAGCATTTT | CASSLGSFSDQPQHF
- | TRBJ2-1 | - | TRBV27 | TGTGCCAGCTCCCACCGGGGTAGCCGACCCGTTGAGGATGAGCAGTTCTTC | CASSHRGSRPVEDEQFF
- | TRBJ1-1 | - | TRBV3-1/TRBV3-2 | TGTGCCAGCAGCCAAGAGGCCAGAGAAGCTTTCTTT | CASSQEAREAFF
TRBD1 | TRBJ2-2 | few | TRBV19 | TGTGCCAGTAGTACTCGACAGGGTTCGGTCACCGGGGAGCTGTTTTTT | CASSTRQGSVTGELFF
- | TRBJ1-5 | - | TRBV19 | TGTGCCAGCTGGGTGGGAGCTTTTAATCAGCCCCAGCATTTT | CASWVGAFNQPQHF
TRBD2 | TRBJ2-1 | once | TRBV12-5 | TGTGCTAGTGGTTTGGTACTGGGAGGGAGGGCCTTTGAGCAGTTCTTC | CASGLVLGGRAFEQFF
TRBD2 | TRBJ2-7 | few | TRBV20-1 | TGCAGTGCTAGTTCCAGCGGGAGTGGTTACGAGCAGTACTTC | CSASSSGSGYEQYF
TRBD1 | TRBJ2-3 | - | TRBV4-1 | TGCGCCAGCAGCCAAGGAGTTCAGGGGGTGTTCGGGACAGATACGCAGTATTTT | CASSQGVQGVFGTDTQYF
TRBD1 | TRBJ2-7 | - | TRBV6-6 | TGTGCCAGCAGCCAGACAGGGGACCCTAACGAGCAGTACTTC | CASSQTGDPNEQYF
TRBD2 | TRBJ2-1 | - | TRBV11-2 | TGTGCCAGCAGGAAATACGCTAGCGGGGTATCCTACAATGAGCAGTTCTTC | CASRKYASGVSYNEQFF
- | TRBJ2-5 | - | TRBV5-1 | TGCGCCAGCAGCCCGACGGGACGGGAGAAGACCCAGTACTTC | CASSPTGREKTQYF
TRBD1 | TRBJ2-7 | - | TRBV30 | TGTGCCTGTGGGACAGGGACGTCCGGCTACGAGCAGTACTTC | CACGTGTSGYEQYF
TRBD2 | TRBJ2-1 | - | TRBV5-4 | TGTGCCAGCCGACTGGGAGGGCCCACTCGAAATGAGCAGTTCTTC | CASRLGGPTRNEQFF
- | TRBJ2-1 | - | TRBV7-3 | TGTGCCAGCAGTTCAGCGGGGACATATTCCTACAATGAGCAGTTCTTC | CASSSAGTYSYNEQFF
- | TRBJ1-5 | - | TRBV12-5 | TGTGCTAGTGGTCCCATCAGGGGCAGATCGAGCAATCAGCCCCAGCATTTT | CASGPIRGRSSNQPQHF
TRBD1 | TRBJ2-5 | - | TRBV28 | TGTGCCAGCAGTCCGATACTAGGGGGCGGAGAGACCCAGTACTTC | CASSPILGGGETQYF
TRBD2 | TRBJ2-1 | - | TRBV18 | TGTGCCAGCTCACCACGCGGAAGCCTAGCGGGAGGGGTTGAGCAGTTCTTC | CASSPRGSLAGGVEQFF
- | TRBJ2-7 | - | TRBV7-2 | TGTGCCAGCAGCTCGCTAGGGGGGGAGATTTATGAGCAGTACTTC | CASSSLGGEIYEQYF
- | TRBJ1-3 | once | TRBV5-5 | TGTGCCAGCAGACCCGAGGGGGCTGGAAACACCATATATTTT | CASRPEGAGNTIYF
TRBD1 | TRBJ1-5 | - | TRBV5-1 | TGCGCCAGCAGCTTGGGGGACAGGGGGCGTCGGGGTAGCAATCAGCCCCAGCATTTT | CASSLGDRGRRGSNQPQHF
- | TRBJ1-1 | once | TRBV30 | TGTGCCTACTCCTCGGGGGGGACGGGTACTGAAGCTTTCTTT | CAYSSGGTGTEAFF
- | TRBJ1-3 | - | TRBV14 | TGTGCCAGCAGCCACCTGCGGGGCTCTGGAAACACCATATATTTT | CASSHLRGSGNTIYF